This TCR beta chain originates from a study of regulatory T cells in long-lasting Graves disease. Study-wide results and limits: When disease was persistent, TRBV28, TRBJ1-2 and TRBJ2-5 were the favored segments.

The time point is: newly diagnosed GD, antithyroid drugs for less than 3 months. Scientists built the TCR library using RNA that was extracted from PBMCs. This clonotype was seen a few times. What it recognizes is unknown. With 4 bases removed from V and 6 bases from J, the gap between germline ends came to 12 bases. The CDR3 sequence is 14 residues long. Libraries of TCR beta came from iRepertoire HTBI primers plus Arm-PCR of CDR3 regions. One entry per CDR3 protein, called by TCRdb with MiXCR from the multiplex PCR reads. The sample records some 350,000 distinct CDR3 sequences, around 15% being singletons. The same sample was also used in a study of T cells in Graves' hyperthyroidism and ophthalmopathy. That investigation notes: For Graves' hyperthyroidism to be stable, ophthalmopathy could not progress within 18 months. The study enrolled patients aged 18 to 65 with newly diagnosed hyperthyroidism of under 2 months' duration. Ophthalmopathy, as predicted by the model, came a median roughly 6.5 months after the prediction.

Sequencing was performed on peripheral blood mononuclear cells (PBMCs), taken at new diagnosis, from a patient treated with antithyroid drugs. The receptor's source is a woman between 18 and 29 years old with Graves disease. The J gene is TRBJ2-2, the V gene TRBV12-3 or TRBV12-4; D unclear. The CDR3 is CASSSTNVAGELFF. DNA for the CDR3: TGTGCCAGCAGTTCGACAAATGTCGCCGGGGAGCTGTTTTTT.